Given below is one T cell receptor beta chain in context. Its antigen is not identified. TCR beta from blood CD8+ and CD4+ T cells was sequenced. The CDR3 contains 15 residues. V gave up 7 bases and J gave up 2 bases, with 18 bases separating them. Germline CDR1 is SNHLY and CDR2 is FYNNEI. The sample comes from a study of CD8 T cells in Susac syndrome. Findings and caveats of the study: It was in TEMRA cells and active patients that Susac CD8+ clonal expansion peaked. The authors acknowledged that the study's TCR sequencing and HLA analysis involved relatively few individuals.

Reverse transcription of about 0.5 to 1 ug RNA was carried out with random hexamers. Multiplex PCR with immunoSEQ amplified the TCR beta CDR3 across 54 Vbeta and 13 Jbeta. TCRdb reanalysed the immunoSEQ multiplex PCR reads using MiXCR and keeps one entry per CDR3 protein. The sample shows about 76,000 distinct CDR3 sequences, about 94% of them seen only once. Sequenced sample: CD8+ T cells from PBMCs. The chain couples TRBV2 to TRBJ2-7; either TRBD1 or TRBD2 may fit D (5 bases each). The clonotype originates from a human donor with Susac syndrome. CDR3: CASTLTEDNTYEQYF. CDR3 DNA sequence: TGTGCCAGCACATTGACGGAGGACAACACCTACGAGCAGTACTTC.